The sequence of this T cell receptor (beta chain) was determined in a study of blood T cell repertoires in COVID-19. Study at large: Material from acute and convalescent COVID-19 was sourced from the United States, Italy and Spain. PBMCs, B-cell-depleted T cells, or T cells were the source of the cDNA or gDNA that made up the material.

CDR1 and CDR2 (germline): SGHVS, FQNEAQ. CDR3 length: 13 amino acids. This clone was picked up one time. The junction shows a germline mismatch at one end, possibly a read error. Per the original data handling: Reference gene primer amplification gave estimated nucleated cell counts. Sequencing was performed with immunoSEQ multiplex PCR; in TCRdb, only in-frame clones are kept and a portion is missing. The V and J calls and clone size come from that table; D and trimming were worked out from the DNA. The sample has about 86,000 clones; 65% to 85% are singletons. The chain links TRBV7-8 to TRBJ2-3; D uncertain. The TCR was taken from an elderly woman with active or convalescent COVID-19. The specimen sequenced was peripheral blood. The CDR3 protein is CASSHTLTRRLDF. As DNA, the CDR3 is TGTGCCAGCAGTCACACCCTCACACGCCGCTTGGATTTT. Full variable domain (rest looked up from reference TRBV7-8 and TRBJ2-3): GAGVSQSPRYKVAKRGQDVALRCDPISGHVSLFWYQQALGQGPEFLTYFQNEAQLDKSGLPSDRFFAERPEGSVSTLKIQRTQQEDSAVYLCASSHTLTRRLDFGPGTRLTVL.